These T cell receptor beta chains were read from a single sample in a study of tissue T cells after allogeneic stem cell transplantation. Assay used: immunoSEQ multiplex PCR; TCRdb lists only in-frame clones, some missing. The sample records more than 20,000 clones, about 89% being singletons. Sequenced material: blood, taken before transplantation. The receptors here all came from a male donor older than 55 who later had graft-versus-host disease after an allogeneic stem cell transplant. CDR3s include the opening cysteine and the closing phenylalanine or tryptophan. The D gene is left open where the match is weak. Some rows have no size entry. The others give once, few or many, or a class for an expanded clone.

>TRBV4-1|once|TRBJ2-1|TRBD1
CASSQNRGSYNEQFF
TGCGCCAGCAGCCAGAACAGGGGATCCTACAATGAGCAGTTCTTC
>TRBV7-9|NA|TRBJ1-4|NA
CASSLARWQGGTNEKLFF
TGTGCCAGCAGCTTAGCTCGGTGGCAGGGTGGAACTAATGAAAAACTGTTTTTT
>TRBV5-4|NA|TRBJ2-7|NA
CASSSKGGYEQYF
TGTGCCAGCAGCTCAAAAGGGGGCTACGAGCAGTACTTC
>TRBV5-4|NA|TRBJ1-2|TRBD1
CASSLRDRDLYGYTF
TGTGCCAGCAGCTTAAGAGACAGGGACTTGTATGGCTACACCTTC
>TRBV12-3/TRBV12-4|NA|TRBJ2-7|NA
CASSLALSEQYF
TGTGCCAGCAGTTTAGCGTTGTCCGAGCAGTACTTC
>TRBV7-8|NA|TRBJ1-5|TRBD1
CASSLQGTANQPQHF
TGTGCCAGCAGCCTCCAAGGGACAGCAAACCAGCCCCAGCATTTT
>TRBV3-1/TRBV3-2|NA|TRBJ1-3|TRBD1
CASSQAKTGTSGNTIYF
TGTGCCAGCAGCCAAGCTAAGACAGGGACTTCAGGAAACACCATATATTTT
>TRBV25-1|NA|TRBJ2-2|TRBD1
CAISGQGGTGELFF
TGTGCCATCTCGGGACAGGGTGGCACCGGGGAGCTGTTTTTT
>TRBV24-1|NA|TRBJ1-5|NA
CATSDLSGNQPQHF
TGTGCCACCAGTGATTTGTCGGGGAATCAGCCCCAGCATTTT
>TRBV19|NA|TRBJ2-5|TRBD2
CASSIEGGRRETQYF
TGTGCCAGTAGTATAGAGGGCGGGAGAAGGGAGACCCAGTACTTC
>TRBV6-5|once|TRBJ1-2|NA
CASSTPPSVGNTF
TGTGCCAGCAGTACACCTCCGTCGGTAGGAAACACCTTC
>TRBV6-5|NA|TRBJ1-4|TRBD1
CATSYRGRSEKLFF
TGTGCCACCTCCTACAGGGGGCGAAGTGAAAAACTGTTTTTT
>TRBV5-1|NA|TRBJ2-2|NA
CASSLGQNTGELFF
TGCGCCAGCAGCTTAGGACAAAACACCGGGGAGCTGTTTTTT
>TRBV6-4|NA|TRBJ1-1|TRBD1
CASTRDSFMNTEAFF
TGTGCCAGCACCCGGGACAGCTTCATGAACACTGAAGCTTTCTTT
>TRBV24-1|few|TRBJ1-3|NA
CATRRGPSADTIYF
TGTGCCACCCGCCGGGGCCCCTCGGCGGACACCATATATTTT
>TRBV5-1|NA|TRBJ1-6|TRBD1
CASSQQGDNSPLHF
TGCGCCAGCTCCCAGCAGGGGGATAATTCACCCCTCCACTTT
>TRBV14|NA|TRBJ2-3|TRBD2
CASSQDLLAGGFTDTQYF
TGTGCCAGCAGCCAAGATCTCCTAGCGGGGGGGTTCACAGATACGCAGTATTTT
>TRBV1|NA|TRBJ2-2|NA
CTSSLDVRKGGNTGELFF
TGCACCAGCAGCCTCGACGTCCGAAAAGGGGGTAACACCGGGGAGCTGTTTTTT
>TRBV10-3|NA|TRBJ1-1|NA
CAISVGVNTEAFF
TGTGCCATCAGTGTAGGGGTAAACACTGAAGCTTTCTTT
>TRBV2|once|TRBJ1-3|NA
CASSEQITLAVDTIYF
TGTGCCAGCAGTGAGCAGATTACATTGGCGGTCGACACCATATATTTT
>TRBV5-6|NA|TRBJ2-5|NA
CASSKTDQETQYF
TGTGCCAGCAGCAAGACAGACCAAGAGACCCAGTACTTC
>TRBV28|NA|TRBJ1-2|TRBD1
CASSQRQGASWNYGYTF
TGTGCCAGCAGTCAAAGACAGGGGGCTAGTTGGAACTATGGCTACACCTTC
>TRBV29-1|NA|TRBJ1-5|NA
CSVGEGTGGNQPQHF
TGCAGCGTTGGGGAGGGTACTGGCGGCAATCAGCCCCAGCATTTT
>TRBV19|large|TRBJ1-1|NA
CASSTSWGGSTEAFF
TGTGCCAGTAGTACCTCTTGGGGAGGGAGCACTGAAGCTTTCTTT
>TRBV7-9|NA|TRBJ1-2|TRBD1
CASSLGRGNYGYTF
TGTGCCAGCAGCTTGGGCAGGGGGAACTATGGCTACACCTTC
>TRBV9|NA|TRBJ2-3|NA
CASSVGNSGRTDTQYF
TGTGCCAGCAGCGTAGGTAATAGCGGACGCACAGATACGCAGTATTTT
>TRBV18|NA|TRBJ2-1|TRBD1
CASSPQQGHNEQFF
TGTGCCAGCTCACCACAACAGGGGCACAATGAGCAGTTCTTC
>TRBV19|NA|TRBJ1-5|NA
CASSRGAYSNQPQHF
TGTGCCAGTAGTAGAGGGGCGTATAGCAATCAGCCCCAGCATTTT
>TRBV5-6|NA|TRBJ2-2|NA
CASSLVGGNTGELFF
TGTGCCAGCAGCTTGGTTGGGGGGAACACCGGGGAGCTGTTTTTT
>TRBV6-2/TRBV6-3|NA|TRBJ2-1|TRBD2
CASSYLASGRTSYNEQFF
TGTGCCAGCAGTTATCTTGCTAGCGGGAGGACCTCCTACAATGAGCAGTTCTTC
>TRBV13|NA|TRBJ2-4|NA
CASSARSQKNIQYF
TGTGCCAGCAGCGCTAGGAGCCAAAAAAACATTCAGTACTTC
>TRBV29-1|NA|TRBJ2-1|NA
CSVYLGANEQFF
TGCAGCGTTTATCTGGGGGCGAATGAGCAGTTCTTC
>TRBV3-1/TRBV3-2|NA|TRBJ1-5|NA
CASSQGSNQPQHF
TGTGCCAGCAGCCAAGGGAGCAATCAGCCCCAGCATTTT
>TRBV5-1|NA|TRBJ1-4|NA
CASSFGRGGEKLFF
TGCGCCAGCAGCTTCGGAAGGGGAGGAGAAAAACTGTTTTTT
>TRBV19|NA|TRBJ1-1|NA
CASSIRNTEAFF
TGTGCCAGTAGTATCCGGAACACTGAAGCTTTCTTT
>TRBV2|few|TRBJ1-1|NA
CASQIADTEAFF
TGTGCCAGTCAGATTGCGGACACTGAAGCTTTCTTT
>TRBV7-2|NA|TRBJ2-1|TRBD2
CASSFRLAGYNEQFF
TGTGCCAGCAGCTTCAGACTAGCGGGGTACAATGAGCAGTTCTTC
>TRBV7-7|NA|TRBJ2-7|TRBD1
CASSLGTGGYYEQYF
TGTGCCAGCAGCTTAGGGACAGGGGGATACTACGAGCAGTACTTC
>TRBV4-1|NA|TRBJ1-2|NA
CASSQEGGGRMHGYTF
TGCGCCAGCAGCCAAGAAGGGGGGGGAAGAATGCATGGCTACACCTTC
>TRBV28|NA|TRBJ1-4|NA
CAARDNIEKLFF
TGTGCCGCCCGGGACAATATTGAAAAACTGTTTTTT